These T cell receptor beta chains were read from a single sample in a study of identical twins. MiXCR, run by TCRdb on the 5' RACE reads, gives a single entry per CDR3 protein. The sample yields 210,000 or so distinct CDR3 sequences, 7.5% seen once. This same sample was also part of a study on yellow fever vaccine responses in identical twins.

The sample was memory (CD45RO+) T cells sorted from blood. The receptors come from a woman aged 18-35 years in good health. Both conserved end residues are part of each CDR3. A D gene is named only where the DNA matches it firmly. Rows give clone size only sometimes, using once, few, many, or a class for an expanded clone.

j_call	v_call	d_call	clone_size	cdr3_aa	cdr3_nt
TRBJ2-7	TRBV6-5	.	many	CASSYSPGSGAAEQYF	TGTGCCAGCAGTTACTCCCCAGGGTCGGGTGCGGCCGAGCAGTACTTC
TRBJ2-7	TRBV7-2	TRBD2	.	CASSLVVGRAGHEQYF	TGTGCCAGCAGCTTAGTTGTCGGGAGGGCCGGCCACGAGCAGTACTTC
TRBJ2-7	TRBV7-2	.	.	CASSQIRQVGEQYF	TGTGCCAGCAGCCAGATACGACAGGTTGGCGAGCAGTACTTC
TRBJ2-5	TRBV5-6	.	many	CASSLPSSLETQYF	TGTGCCAGCAGCTTGCCTTCTAGCTTGGAGACCCAGTACTTC
TRBJ2-2	TRBV5-6	TRBD2	few	CASSPGLAGPGELFF	TGTGCCAGCAGCCCCGGACTAGCGGGGCCCGGGGAGCTGTTTTTT
TRBJ2-1	TRBV29-1	TRBD2	.	CSVVIAGGGTYNEQFF	TGCAGCGTTGTAATAGCGGGAGGGGGGACCTACAATGAGCAGTTCTTC
TRBJ2-5	TRBV12-2	.	.	CASRPRDRFQETQYF	TGTGCAAGTCGCCCCCGAGACAGGTTCCAAGAGACCCAGTACTTC
TRBJ2-5	TRBV12-5	.	.	CASSARTRETQYF	TGTGCTAGTAGTGCGCGGACGCGGGAGACCCAGTACTTC
TRBJ1-6	TRBV28	TRBD1	many	CASSLFNGQGGDYNSPLHF	TGTGCCAGCAGTTTATTTAACGGACAGGGAGGGGATTATAATTCACCCCTCCACTTT
TRBJ2-7	TRBV3-1	.	.	CASSVRWYEQYF	TGTGCCAGCAGCGTACGTTGGTACGAGCAGTACTTC
TRBJ2-1	TRBV2	.	many	CASRDRQVALF	TGTGCCAGCAGGGACAGACAGGTAGCCCTCTTC
TRBJ1-5	TRBV20-1	.	.	CSARGSAFGSNQPQHF	TGCAGTGCTAGAGGCTCGGCCTTCGGTAGCAATCAGCCCCAGCATTTT
TRBJ2-2	TRBV20-1	.	few	CSAPRRGKGSGELFF	TGCAGTGCCCCCAGACGGGGGAAAGGAAGCGGGGAGCTGTTTTTT
TRBJ1-2	TRBV5-6	.	few	CASSYEGRDGYTF	TGTGCCAGCAGCTACGAAGGAAGGGATGGCTACACCTTC
TRBJ2-3	TRBV20-1	.	.	CSANVPQATDTQYF	TGCAGTGCTAATGTCCCCCAAGCCACAGATACGCAGTATTTT